This T cell receptor (beta chain) derives from a study of T cells after yellow fever vaccination. Study-level background: Those fractions that held only low numbers of cells were prepared using the SMART-Seq v4 Ultra Low Input RNA kit. Study-wide findings and caveats: It was the secondary response that reached its peak faster, day 5 versus 15, but it was weaker.

UMIs were added to TCR cDNA along with a universal primer site when it was made by 5'RACE template switching. TCRdb reanalysed the 5' RACE reads using MiXCR and keeps one entry per CDR3 protein. The sample includes roughly 500,000 distinct CDR3 sequences, around 21% of them seen just once. Looked up from germline, CDR1 is SEHNR and CDR2 is FQNEAQ (reference sequence). CDR3 size: 17 residues. V was trimmed by 4 bases and J by 0 bases, leaving 18 bases between them. There are a few counts of this clonotype. Its antigen is not identified. The clonotype was recovered from a man between 25 and 39 years old who received the YFV17D yellow fever vaccine. The chain employs TRBV7-9 and TRBJ2-5, with D tentatively TRBD2 (6 bases). This specimen consisted of PBMCs, obtained 15 days after the yellow fever booster vaccination. Here the CDR3 DNA reads TGTGCCAGCAGCTCCCCACCTAGCGAGCCTTACCAAGAGACCCAGTACTTC. As protein: CASSSPPSEPYQETQYF.